These 18 T cell receptor beta chains were sequenced from one sample in a study of blood T cell repertoires in COVID-19. Generated by immunoSEQ multiplex PCR, the TCRdb table keeps only in-frame clones and is missing some. The sample yields some 200,000 clones, 70% to 90% seen once. Specimen: PBMCs or T cells enriched from blood (not recorded which). These receptors originate from a woman between 35 and 50 years old with acute COVID-19.

V gene TRBV6-1 combines with J gene TRBJ2-7; the match to TRBD1 covers 7 bases. The CDR3 sequence is 15 residues long. From germline, CDR1 is MNHNS and CDR2 SASEGT. The V and J ends lost 2 bases and 6 bases, in that order; junction bases with no gene match: 10. The CDR3, as DNA: TGTGCCAGCAGTGAAACCCCCCGACAGGGCTCCGAGCAGTACTTC. Translation: CASSETPRQGSEQYF.

The chain recombines TRBV19 with TRBJ1-2; 7 nucleotides line up with TRBD1. Germline assignment: CDR1 LNHDA and CDR2 SQIVND (reference sequence). V lost 3 bases and J lost 8; bases outside the gene matches: 6. The CDR3 spans 13 residues. For the CDR3, the DNA is TGTGCCAGTAGTATGGACAGGCGGGTCGGCTACACCTTC. It codes for CASSMDRRVGYTF.

V and J are TRBV5-1 and TRBJ2-1; D is perhaps TRBD2 (6 bases). The ends were cut back, 0 bases at V and 8 bases at J, with 18 bases in the middle. This CDR3 is 16 amino acids long. Germline CDR1 reads SGHRS; CDR2 reads YFSETQ. This chain's CDR3 is CASSLESDLAVDEQFF. CDR3 coding DNA: TGCGCCAGCAGCTTGGAATCGGACTTAGCGGTGGATGAGCAGTTCTTC.

J is TRBJ2-7 and V is TRBV19, with D perhaps matching TRBD2 (5 bases). Trimming removed 6 bases at V and 4 bases at J, with 13 bases between. Germline loops: CDR1 LNHDA, CDR2 SQIVND (reference sequence). This CDR3 is 13 amino acids long. For the CDR3, the DNA is TGTGCCAGTAGCCGTCCGGACTTTTACGAGCAGTACTTC. Its protein is CASSRPDFYEQYF.

The rearrangement links TRBV6-4 to TRBJ1-2; TRBD1 matches 10 bases. Germline CDR1 MRHNA, CDR2 SNTAGT. The ends lost 6 bases at V and 0 bases at J; junction bases unmatched: 7. The CDR3 loop spans 16 amino acids. The CDR3 loop is CASRSGTGASNYGYTF. CDR3 coding DNA: TGTGCCAGCAGATCCGGGACAGGGGCTTCTAACTATGGCTACACCTTC.

The rearrangement links TRBV21-1 to TRBJ1-2; no DNA check was done on the table's D call, TRBD1. TRBV21-1 is marked as a pseudogene. This CDR3 region has 18 residues. CDR3 region: CASSKRQGSISRIYGYTF. CDR3 nucleotides: TGTGCCAGCAGTAAAAGGCAGGGTTCGATTTCCCGAATCTATGGCTACACCTTC.

The chain couples TRBV7-8 to TRBJ1-6; D gene unclear. V gave up 8 bases and J gave up 4 bases, with 9 bases separating them. Per germline, CDR1 SGHVS and CDR2 FQNEAQ. This CDR3 has 13 amino acids. CDR3 region: CASAPGYNSPLHF. DNA of the CDR3: TGTGCCAGCGCGCCGGGGTATAATTCACCCCTCCACTTT.

The V call is TRBV4-3, the J call TRBJ2-3; D uncertain. The V end was cut by 0 bases, the J end by 4 bases, with 11 bases between. CDR1 and CDR2 (germline): LGHNA, YSLEER. The CDR3 covers 15 residues. CDR3 in DNA: TGCGCCAGCAGCCAAGATTTTAGTAACCCAGATACGCAGTATTTT. Translating it yields CASSQDFSNPDTQYF.

The table lists this clone with a count of one. The J gene is TRBJ1-5, the V gene TRBV2, with D hard to call. With 2 bases removed from V and 11 bases from J, the gap between germline ends came to 13 bases. The CDR3 spans 13 residues. The germline gives CDR1 SNHLY, CDR2 FYNNEI. CDR3 sequence: CASSEWAAETQHF. The CDR3 nucleotides are TGTGCCAGCAGTGAATGGGCAGCCGAAACCCAGCATTTT. Based on the CDR3 plus reference TRBV2 and TRBJ1-5, the full variable domain is EPEVTQTPSHQVTQMGQEVILRCVPISNHLYFYWYRQILGQKVEFLVSFYNNEISEKSEIFDDQFSVERPDGSNFTLKIRSTKLEDSAMYFCASSEWAAETQHFGDGTRLSIL.

The chain combines TRBV7-2 with TRBJ1-1, with 7 bases that match TRBD1. V gave up 3 bases and J gave up 0 bases; unmatched junction bases: 1. Germline lookup yields CDR1 SGHTA and CDR2 FQGNSA. The CDR3 sequence is 14 residues long. The CDR3 DNA follows: TGTGCCAGCAGCTTCGGACAGGTGAACACTGAAGCTTTCTTT. Encoded protein: CASSFGQVNTEAFF.

The chain is built from TRBV24-1 and TRBJ2-3; 7 bases match TRBD2. Trimming took 3 bases from V and 2 from J; bases not matched to a gene: 10. The CDR3 spans 17 residues. Germline V lookup: CDR1 KGHDR, CDR2 SFDVKD. CDR3 DNA: TGTGCCACCAGTGATAGTGGGCGGGAGTCCTACACAGATACGCAGTATTTT. Translating it yields CATSDSGRESYTDTQYF.

Only one count was recorded for this clone. DNA for the CDR3: TGTGCTAGTGGTCGGGTCGGCTACTACGAGCAGTACTTC. Protein product: CASGRVGYYEQYF. The chain couples TRBV12-5 to TRBJ2-7; D is uncertain. The CDR3 spans 13 residues. The ends were cut back, 5 bases at V and 3 bases at J, with 11 bases in the middle. CDR1 and CDR2 (germline): LGHNT, FRNRAP.

The gene calls are TRBV5-1 and TRBJ1-2; D may be TRBD1 (6 bases). The germline V gene encodes CDR1 SGHRS and CDR2 YFSETQ. Trimming left V 4 bases short and J 8 bases short, with 15 bases between. The length of the CDR3 is 13 residues. The CDR3, as DNA: TGCGCCAGCAGCCCGGGACAAAGTCAGGGCTACACCTTC. This translates into CASSPGQSQGYTF.

The chain has TRBV2 and TRBJ2-7; 7 bases are shared with TRBD1. V shed 3 bases and J 1 base; nucleotides not matched to a gene: 3. The CDR3 is 14 residues long. The germline V gene encodes CDR1 SNHLY and CDR2 FYNNEI. Here the CDR3 reads CASSEDRSSYEQYF. The CDR3 DNA reads as TGTGCCAGCAGTGAGGACAGGTCGTCCTACGAGCAGTACTTC.

The count of this clone is one. The chain carries TRBV4-1 and TRBJ1-4; a possible D gene is TRBD1 (5 bases). This CDR3 contains 15 residues. Trimming removed 0 bases from V and 8 bases from J, with 13 bases in between. The germline gives CDR1 MGHRA, CDR2 YSYEKL. Here the CDR3 DNA reads TGCGCCAGCAGCCAAGATAGTTGGGGGGACGAAAAACTGTTTTTT. As protein: CASSQDSWGDEKLFF.

The rearrangement uses TRBV28 and TRBJ1-1; TRBD1 matches at 8 bases. Losses at the gene ends were 6 bases for V and 5 bases for J; bases not matched to a gene: 8. Germline V CDR1 and CDR2: MDHEN, SYDVKM. This CDR3 is 14 amino acids long. DNA of the CDR3: TGTGCCAGCAGGGCGCAGGGGGCAGAGACTGAAGCTTTCTTT. Translation: CASRAQGAETEAFF.

This chain joins TRBV5-1 and TRBJ1-4; D gene unclear. Trimming shortened V by 4 bases and J by 8 bases, and 15 bases separated the two germline ends. The CDR3 totals 14 residues. CDR1 is SGHRS and CDR2 is YFSETQ in the germline V gene. The CDR3 DNA reads TGCGCCAGCAGCAGGACTGGGTTGGAGGAAAAACTGTTTTTT. Its protein is CASSRTGLEEKLFF.

The chain joins TRBV6-1 to TRBJ1-2; no firm D call. This CDR3 contains 16 residues. CDR1 is MNHNS and CDR2 is SASEGT in the germline V gene. The germline V and J ends were trimmed by 0 bases and 1 base, with 12 bases remaining between them. CDR3 protein: CASSEAGWSINYGYTF. The CDR3 DNA is TGTGCCAGCAGTGAAGCGGGTTGGAGTATTAACTATGGCTACACCTTC.